This TCR beta chain was sequenced in a study of blood T cell repertoires in COVID-19. Whole-study context: The samples span acute and convalescent COVID-19 from the United States, Italy and Spain.

In germline, CDR1 is SGHKS, CDR2 YYEKEE (reference sequence). The V and J ends lost 1 base and 6 bases, in that order; junction bases with no gene match: 7. This CDR3 region has 16 residues. As handled by the study authors: Amplification with reference gene primers provided the estimates of nucleated cell counts. Sequenced by immunoSEQ multiplex PCR; TCRdb stores in-frame clones only, minus some. V and J calls and clone size follow that table, whereas D and trimming were derived from the DNA. The sample consists of 250,000 to 350,000 clones, around 87% of them appearing once. The sample taken for sequencing was peripheral blood. The source is a woman between 50 and 59 years old who had recovered from COVID-19. This sequence joins TRBV5-5 and TRBJ2-2, with TRBD1 matching 9 bases. CDR3 region: CASSLPLQGASGELFF. DNA of the CDR3: TGTGCCAGCAGCTTGCCCTTACAGGGGGCATCCGGGGAGCTGTTTTTT.